The rows below give T cell receptor beta chains drawn from one sample of a study of radiotherapy plus CTLA-4 blockade in lung cancer. Assay used: immunoSEQ multiplex PCR; TCRdb lists only in-frame clones, some missing. This table has 45,000 to 75,000 clones, 70% to 85% appearing once. This specimen was peripheral blood, taken from a patient treated with radiotherapy plus ipilimumab. Receptor source: a human donor with non-small cell lung cancer who had a partial response to radiotherapy plus ipilimumab. The CDR3 runs from the conserved cysteine through the conserved F or W. Fields, in order: D gene, CDR3 length, J gene, clone size, V gene, CDR3 protein, CDR3 DNA. D genes are given only for firm matches. The size of a clone is reported for some rows only, either as once, few or many, or as a class for expanded clones.

D gene: NA
CDR3 length: 15
J gene: TRBJ1-4
clone size: NA
V gene: TRBV7-9
CDR3 protein: CASSPGQGLPEKLFF
CDR3 DNA: TGTGCCAGCAGCCCTGGGCAGGGGCTACCCGAAAAACTGTTTTTT

D gene: TRBD1
CDR3 length: 13
J gene: TRBJ2-7
clone size: once
V gene: TRBV5-4
CDR3 protein: CASSSTDREDSLF
CDR3 DNA: TGTGCCAGCAGCTCCACGGACAGGGAGGACTCCCTCTTC

D gene: TRBD1
CDR3 length: 17
J gene: TRBJ2-6
clone size: once
V gene: TRBV9
CDR3 protein: CASSAGTGNSGANVLTF
CDR3 DNA: TGTGCCAGCAGCGCCGGGACAGGGAACTCTGGGGCCAACGTCCTGACTTTC

D gene: NA
CDR3 length: 15
J gene: TRBJ2-5
clone size: NA
V gene: TRBV10-3
CDR3 protein: CAISTGHRDLETQYF
CDR3 DNA: TGTGCCATCAGCACGGGACACCGTGATTTAGAGACCCAGTACTTC

D gene: NA
CDR3 length: 15
J gene: TRBJ1-1
clone size: NA
V gene: TRBV18
CDR3 protein: CASSSLDGFEGEAFF
CDR3 DNA: TGTGCCAGCTCATCCTTGGACGGATTTGAGGGTGAAGCTTTCTTT

D gene: NA
CDR3 length: 12
J gene: TRBJ2-1
clone size: NA
V gene: TRBV7-8
CDR3 protein: CASSLGRNEQFF
CDR3 DNA: TGTGCCAGCAGCTTAGGGCGGAATGAGCAGTTCTTC

D gene: NA
CDR3 length: 17
J gene: TRBJ1-6
clone size: NA
V gene: TRBV7-2
CDR3 protein: CASSLFRARRGNSPLHF
CDR3 DNA: TGTGCCAGCAGCTTATTCCGGGCCCGACGGGGGAATTCACCCCTCCACTTT

D gene: NA
CDR3 length: 12
J gene: TRBJ2-5
clone size: NA
V gene: TRBV5-6
CDR3 protein: CASSPGLETQYF
CDR3 DNA: TGTGCCAGCAGCCCAGGCCTGGAGACCCAGTACTTC

D gene: TRBD2
CDR3 length: 16
J gene: TRBJ2-1
clone size: NA
V gene: TRBV4-2
CDR3 protein: CASSQDPGGMSNEQFF
CDR3 DNA: TGTGCCAGCAGCCAAGATCCGGGAGGCATGAGCAATGAGCAGTTCTTC

D gene: NA
CDR3 length: 12
J gene: TRBJ2-2
clone size: NA
V gene: TRBV6-6
CDR3 protein: CASSLATGELFF
CDR3 DNA: TGTGCCAGCAGTTTGGCTACCGGGGAGCTGTTTTTT

D gene: TRBD1
CDR3 length: 15
J gene: TRBJ2-7
clone size: NA
V gene: TRBV5-4
CDR3 protein: CASRPRTGRTYEQYF
CDR3 DNA: TGTGCCAGCAGACCTCGGACAGGGAGGACCTACGAGCAGTACTTC

D gene: NA
CDR3 length: 14
J gene: TRBJ1-2
clone size: NA
V gene: TRBV5-5
CDR3 protein: CASSLAGSNYGYTF
CDR3 DNA: TGTGCCAGCAGCTTGGCCGGGTCTAACTATGGCTACACCTTC

D gene: NA
CDR3 length: 14
J gene: TRBJ2-1
clone size: once
V gene: TRBV10-3
CDR3 protein: CAISEASRYNEQFF
CDR3 DNA: TGTGCCATCAGTGAGGCTAGCAGGTACAATGAGCAGTTCTTC

D gene: TRBD1
CDR3 length: 18
J gene: TRBJ2-2
clone size: once
V gene: TRBV5-1
CDR3 protein: CASSLAQGVFSNTGELFF
CDR3 DNA: TGCGCCAGCAGCTTGGCGCAGGGGGTATTTTCGAACACCGGGGAGCTGTTTTTT

D gene: NA
CDR3 length: 14
J gene: TRBJ1-1
clone size: once
V gene: TRBV9
CDR3 protein: CASSVAGENTEAFF
CDR3 DNA: TGTGCCAGCAGCGTGGCAGGGGAGAACACTGAAGCTTTCTTT

D gene: NA
CDR3 length: 11
J gene: TRBJ2-1
clone size: NA
V gene: TRBV7-9
CDR3 protein: CASSRDNEQFF
CDR3 DNA: TGTGCCAGCAGCCGGGACAATGAGCAGTTCTTC

D gene: NA
CDR3 length: 15
J gene: TRBJ1-1
clone size: NA
V gene: TRBV6-1
CDR3 protein: CASSEALQGMTEAFF
CDR3 DNA: TGTGCCAGCAGTGAAGCGCTTCAGGGAATGACTGAAGCTTTCTTT

D gene: TRBD1
CDR3 length: 18
J gene: TRBJ2-3
clone size: NA
V gene: TRBV7-6
CDR3 protein: CASSLAGKDRVVTDTQYF
CDR3 DNA: TGTGCCAGCAGCTTAGCGGGCAAGGACAGGGTAGTGACAGATACGCAGTATTTT

D gene: NA
CDR3 length: 13
J gene: TRBJ2-7
clone size: NA
V gene: TRBV6-4
CDR3 protein: CASSLQGGYEQYF
CDR3 DNA: TGTGCCAGCAGCTTACAGGGGGGGTACGAGCAGTACTTC

D gene: NA
CDR3 length: 14
J gene: TRBJ1-2
clone size: NA
V gene: TRBV18
CDR3 protein: CASSPPQGTNGYTF
CDR3 DNA: TGTGCCAGCTCACCACCGCAGGGGACGAATGGCTACACCTTC

D gene: TRBD1
CDR3 length: 14
J gene: TRBJ1-5
clone size: NA
V gene: TRBV2
CDR3 protein: CASRAGTGWQPQHF
CDR3 DNA: TGTGCCAGCAGGGCAGGGACAGGGTGGCAGCCCCAGCATTTT

D gene: NA
CDR3 length: 13
J gene: TRBJ2-1
clone size: NA
V gene: TRBV4-3
CDR3 protein: CASSLLQGNEQFF
CDR3 DNA: TGCGCCAGCAGTTTGCTCCAGGGGAATGAGCAGTTCTTC

D gene: TRBD1
CDR3 length: 16
J gene: TRBJ1-2
clone size: NA
V gene: TRBV5-1
CDR3 protein: CASSLARDSSFYGYTF
CDR3 DNA: TGCGCCAGCAGCTTGGCCCGGGACAGCTCATTCTATGGCTACACCTTC

D gene: TRBD2
CDR3 length: 15
J gene: TRBJ2-5
clone size: few
V gene: TRBV11-1
CDR3 protein: CASSRLAVYQETQYF
CDR3 DNA: TGTGCCAGCAGCCGACTAGCGGTCTACCAAGAGACCCAGTACTTC

D gene: TRBD1
CDR3 length: 18
J gene: TRBJ2-5
clone size: NA
V gene: TRBV27
CDR3 protein: CASSLSVWAGGLGETQYF
CDR3 DNA: TGTGCCAGCAGTTTAAGCGTTTGGGCAGGGGGCTTGGGGGAGACCCAGTACTTC

D gene: TRBD1
CDR3 length: 15
J gene: TRBJ1-4
clone size: few
V gene: TRBV4-2
CDR3 protein: CASSQGDREGEKLFF
CDR3 DNA: TGTGCCAGCAGCCAAGGGGACAGGGAGGGTGAAAAACTGTTTTTT

D gene: TRBD2
CDR3 length: 15
J gene: TRBJ2-7
clone size: NA
V gene: TRBV5-4
CDR3 protein: CASSLLAGVTYEQYF
CDR3 DNA: TGTGCCAGCAGCTTACTAGCGGGGGTGACCTACGAGCAGTACTTC

D gene: TRBD2
CDR3 length: 15
J gene: TRBJ2-1
clone size: few
V gene: TRBV6-5
CDR3 protein: CASSFSSGGRNEQFF
CDR3 DNA: TGTGCCAGCAGTTTCTCTAGCGGGGGGAGAAATGAGCAGTTCTTC

D gene: NA
CDR3 length: 17
J gene: TRBJ2-1
clone size: few
V gene: TRBV9
CDR3 protein: CASSVVDGTTAYNEQFF
CDR3 DNA: TGTGCCAGCAGCGTAGTGGACGGGACAACTGCCTACAATGAGCAGTTCTTC

D gene: NA
CDR3 length: 16
J gene: TRBJ2-6
clone size: few
V gene: TRBV4-2
CDR3 protein: CASSQDSSSGANVLTF
CDR3 DNA: TGTGCCAGCAGCCAGGACTCCAGCTCTGGGGCCAACGTCCTGACTTTC

D gene: NA
CDR3 length: 14
J gene: TRBJ2-7
clone size: NA
V gene: TRBV6-1
CDR3 protein: CASSGARGDSEQYF
CDR3 DNA: TGTGCCAGCAGTGGCGCCAGGGGGGATTCCGAGCAGTACTTC

D gene: NA
CDR3 length: 11
J gene: TRBJ2-1
clone size: NA
V gene: TRBV11-2
CDR3 protein: CASSLRSEQFF
CDR3 DNA: TGTGCCAGCAGCCTGCGGAGTGAGCAGTTCTTC

D gene: NA
CDR3 length: 12
J gene: TRBJ2-1
clone size: NA
V gene: TRBV5-1
CDR3 protein: CASSLTRGEQFF
CDR3 DNA: TGCGCCAGCAGCTTGACACGGGGTGAGCAGTTCTTC

D gene: TRBD1
CDR3 length: 16
J gene: TRBJ1-5
clone size: NA
V gene: TRBV4-1
CDR3 protein: CASSQSGRGRDQPQHF
CDR3 DNA: TGCGCCAGCAGCCAGTCCGGGAGGGGGCGAGATCAGCCCCAGCATTTT

D gene: TRBD2
CDR3 length: 15
J gene: TRBJ2-1
clone size: few
V gene: TRBV30
CDR3 protein: CAWSVLAGGSNEQFF
CDR3 DNA: TGTGCCTGGAGTGTACTAGCGGGGGGATCCAATGAGCAGTTCTTC

D gene: TRBD1
CDR3 length: 17
J gene: TRBJ2-1
clone size: NA
V gene: TRBV5-1
CDR3 protein: CASSLGFGQGARNEQFF
CDR3 DNA: TGCGCCAGCAGCTTGGGGTTTGGACAGGGGGCGCGTAATGAGCAGTTCTTC

D gene: NA
CDR3 length: 17
J gene: TRBJ2-3
clone size: NA
V gene: TRBV5-4
CDR3 protein: CASSLARLGLSTDTQYF
CDR3 DNA: TGTGCCAGCAGCTTGGCCCGGCTAGGATTAAGCACAGATACGCAGTATTTT

D gene: TRBD1
CDR3 length: 15
J gene: TRBJ2-1
clone size: NA
V gene: TRBV5-4
CDR3 protein: CASSLTGAPHNEQFF
CDR3 DNA: TGTGCCAGCAGCTTGACAGGGGCGCCCCACAATGAGCAGTTCTTC

D gene: NA
CDR3 length: 13
J gene: TRBJ2-1
clone size: NA
V gene: TRBV11-3
CDR3 protein: CASSFGQYNEQFF
CDR3 DNA: TGTGCCAGCAGCTTCGGACAGTACAATGAGCAGTTCTTC

D gene: NA
CDR3 length: 16
J gene: TRBJ2-1
clone size: once
V gene: TRBV7-8
CDR3 protein: CASSLDVGGPTAGQFF
CDR3 DNA: TGTGCCAGCAGCTTAGATGTGGGAGGACCAACCGCAGGGCAGTTCTTC

D gene: TRBD1
CDR3 length: 15
J gene: TRBJ1-3
clone size: NA
V gene: TRBV6-1
CDR3 protein: CASSEGTGAGNTIYF
CDR3 DNA: TGTGCCAGCAGTGAAGGGACAGGGGCCGGAAACACCATATATTTT

D gene: NA
CDR3 length: 16
J gene: TRBJ1-6
clone size: many
V gene: TRBV28
CDR3 protein: CASSSTANSYNSPLHF
CDR3 DNA: TGTGCCAGCAGCTCGACAGCCAACTCCTATAATTCACCCCTCCACTTT

D gene: TRBD1
CDR3 length: 14
J gene: TRBJ1-2
clone size: NA
V gene: TRBV7-9
CDR3 protein: CASSLAGGQGGYTF
CDR3 DNA: TGTGCCAGCAGCTTAGCTGGGGGACAGGGGGGCTACACCTTC

D gene: NA
CDR3 length: 13
J gene: TRBJ1-3
clone size: many
V gene: TRBV29-1
CDR3 protein: CSVLQQGGNTIYF
CDR3 DNA: TGCAGCGTTCTTCAGCAGGGGGGAAACACCATATATTTT

D gene: TRBD1
CDR3 length: 14
J gene: TRBJ1-3
clone size: NA
V gene: TRBV7-8
CDR3 protein: CASSPTTGKNTIYF
CDR3 DNA: TGTGCCAGCAGCCCAACGACAGGGAAAAACACCATATATTTT

D gene: TRBD1
CDR3 length: 17
J gene: TRBJ2-6
clone size: NA
V gene: TRBV4-1
CDR3 protein: CASSQDRDSPGANVLTF
CDR3 DNA: TGCGCCAGCAGCCAAGATAGGGACAGCCCTGGGGCCAACGTCCTGACTTTC

D gene: NA
CDR3 length: 15
J gene: TRBJ2-7
clone size: NA
V gene: TRBV6-1
CDR3 protein: CASSSNREPFYEQYF
CDR3 DNA: TGTGCCAGCAGTTCAAACAGGGAACCCTTCTACGAGCAGTACTTC

D gene: TRBD1
CDR3 length: 15
J gene: TRBJ2-2
clone size: NA
V gene: TRBV29-1
CDR3 protein: CSVEARDRATGELFF
CDR3 DNA: TGCAGCGTTGAAGCAAGGGACAGGGCCACCGGGGAGCTGTTTTTT

D gene: TRBD1
CDR3 length: 14
J gene: TRBJ1-6
clone size: NA
V gene: TRBV5-1
CDR3 protein: CASSGGQGPSPLHF
CDR3 DNA: TGCGCCAGCAGCGGGGGACAGGGCCCTTCACCCCTCCACTTT

D gene: NA
CDR3 length: 15
J gene: TRBJ1-6
clone size: NA
V gene: TRBV11-2
CDR3 protein: CASSLESGVNSPLHF
CDR3 DNA: TGTGCCAGCAGCTTAGAATCAGGGGTTAATTCACCCCTCCACTTT

D gene: TRBD1
CDR3 length: 14
J gene: TRBJ1-5
clone size: once
V gene: TRBV19
CDR3 protein: CASRLTGDNQPQHF
CDR3 DNA: TGTGCCAGTAGGTTGACAGGGGACAATCAGCCCCAGCATTTT

D gene: NA
CDR3 length: 17
J gene: TRBJ2-4
clone size: NA
V gene: TRBV4-1
CDR3 protein: CASSQVGVHRDKNIQYF
CDR3 DNA: TGCGCCAGCAGCCAAGTCGGGGTCCATCGGGACAAAAACATTCAGTACTTC

D gene: TRBD2
CDR3 length: 17
J gene: TRBJ2-5
clone size: NA
V gene: TRBV11-1
CDR3 protein: CASSPTSGGLYQETQYF
CDR3 DNA: TGTGCCAGCAGCCCGACTAGCGGGGGCCTGTACCAAGAGACCCAGTACTTC

D gene: NA
CDR3 length: 13
J gene: TRBJ1-2
clone size: NA
V gene: TRBV6-5
CDR3 protein: CASSEAVPGGYTF
CDR3 DNA: TGTGCCAGCAGTGAAGCTGTGCCCGGGGGCTACACCTTC

D gene: TRBD2
CDR3 length: 13
J gene: TRBJ2-3
clone size: NA
V gene: TRBV9
CDR3 protein: CASSVDTSGGKYF
CDR3 DNA: TGTGCCAGCAGCGTAGACACTAGCGGGGGGAAGTATTTT

D gene: NA
CDR3 length: 15
J gene: TRBJ1-5
clone size: once
V gene: TRBV7-2
CDR3 protein: CASSLGMAVNQPQHF
CDR3 DNA: TGTGCCAGCAGCTTAGGTATGGCAGTAAATCAGCCCCAGCATTTT